The following is a T cell receptor beta chain sequence with its context. Its antigen is currently unknown. Germline CDR1 MDHEN, CDR2 SYDVKM. Trimming left V 3 bases short and J 7 bases short, with 19 bases between. CDR3 length: 15 residues. This entry belongs to a study of siplizumab effects on memory and regulatory T cells. Whole-study results and caveats: A minor share of alloreactive clones matched unstimulated subsets. Confirmatory evidence of suppressive function in proliferating siplizumab-culture Tregs was not obtained. Greater diversity than memory cells seemed evident in naive T cells, which also appeared to be major alloresponse contributors.

Assays examined 75,000 to 100,000 TCR templates per sample. TCRdb's table, derived via immunoSEQ multiplex PCR, lists solely in-frame clones and lacks some. Of some 100,000 clones in the sample, more than 85% were seen once. Source material: CD4+ T cells sorted from blood. This receptor was obtained from a human donor in good health. Some clones in this sample may be carry-over from other donors' samples. This chain joins TRBV28 and TRBJ2-7, with D maybe TRBD2 (5 bases). The CDR3, as DNA: TGTGCCAGCAGTTTTGCGGTGGTCCTGAGGAGGGAGCAGTACTTC. This gives the protein CASSFAVVLRREQYF.